The entry below gives a single T cell receptor beta chain sequence along with its context. What it binds is not known. Treatment of patients with chemo-refractory metastatic non-small-cell lung cancer consisted of focal radiation plus CTLA-4 blockade with ipilimumab. The record originates from a study of radiotherapy plus CTLA-4 blockade in lung cancer. Generated by immunoSEQ multiplex PCR, the TCRdb table keeps only in-frame clones and is missing some. Among 120,000 or so clones listed, around 89% were seen once. V lost 3 bases and J lost 7, with 12 bases in between. The CDR3 covers 14 residues. CDR1 and CDR2 from the germline V gene are KGHSH and LQKENI. Study-level results: Response, reportedly, was best predicted by interferon-beta along with early blood T cell clone dynamics.

The sequences come from peripheral blood, collected from a patient treated with radiotherapy plus ipilimumab. The sequence came from a human donor with non-small cell lung cancer that progressed on radiotherapy plus ipilimumab. The V and J genes are TRBV18 and TRBJ1-4; D gene uncertain. The CDR3: CASSPGSSGEKLFF. In DNA form, the CDR3 reads TGTGCCAGCTCACCGGGGTCCTCGGGTGAAAAACTGTTTTTT.